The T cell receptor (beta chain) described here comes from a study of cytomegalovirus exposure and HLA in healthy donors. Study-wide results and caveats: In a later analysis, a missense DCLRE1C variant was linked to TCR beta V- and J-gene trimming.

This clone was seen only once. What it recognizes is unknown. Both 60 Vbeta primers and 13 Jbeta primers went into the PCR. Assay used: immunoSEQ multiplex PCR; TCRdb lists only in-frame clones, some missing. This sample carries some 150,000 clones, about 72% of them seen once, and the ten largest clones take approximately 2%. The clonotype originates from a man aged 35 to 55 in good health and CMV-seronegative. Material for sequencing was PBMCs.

CDR3: CASSLDIVREKLFF. In DNA form, the CDR3 reads TGTGCCAGCAGTTTGGACATTGTGCGGGAAAAACTGTTTTTT. The V call is TRBV28, the J call TRBJ1-4; a possible D gene is TRBD1 (5 bases). Germline CDR1 and CDR2: MDHEN and SYDVKM. V was trimmed by 3 bases and J by 8 bases, leaving 13 bases between them. The CDR3 sequence is 14 residues long.